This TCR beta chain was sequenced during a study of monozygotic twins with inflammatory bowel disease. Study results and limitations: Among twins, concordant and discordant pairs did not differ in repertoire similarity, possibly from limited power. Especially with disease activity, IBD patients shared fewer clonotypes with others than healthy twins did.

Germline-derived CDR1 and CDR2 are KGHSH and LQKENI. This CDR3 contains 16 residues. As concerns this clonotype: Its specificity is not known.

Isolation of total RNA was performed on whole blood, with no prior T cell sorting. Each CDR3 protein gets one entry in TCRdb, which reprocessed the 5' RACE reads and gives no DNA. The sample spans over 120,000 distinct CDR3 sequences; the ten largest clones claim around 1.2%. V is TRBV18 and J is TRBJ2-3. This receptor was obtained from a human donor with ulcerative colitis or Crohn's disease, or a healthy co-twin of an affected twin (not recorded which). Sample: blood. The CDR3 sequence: CASSPVVPTLTDTQYF.